The 5 T cell receptor beta chains reported below all come from one sample, sequenced in a study of neurological immune-mediated disorders. TCRdb independently ran MiXCR on the 5' RACE reads; one entry per CDR3 protein. There are some 54,000 distinct CDR3 sequences in the sample; approximately 12% occur only once, and 6% to 8.5% lies in the top ten. The time point here: longitudinal time-point 1 (baseline). The sequencing input was PBMCs. The receptors stem from a male donor with HTLV-1-associated myelopathy (HAM/TSP).

The sample holds many counts of this clonotype. The gene calls are TRBV20-1 and TRBJ1-1, with TRBD1 as a possible D gene (6 bases). Trimming pared 6 bases from V and 1 base from J, leaving 15 bases between. Germline CDR1 and CDR2: DFQATT and SNEGSKA (reference sequence). This CDR3 is 14 amino acids long. The CDR3 spells CSALPGHPNTEAFF. The CDR3 DNA sequence: TGCAGTGCACTTCCGGGACACCCGAACACTGAAGCTTTCTTT.

This clonotype has at least ten counts. V usage is TRBV9 and J usage is TRBJ2-3; TRBD2 agrees at 15 bases. Looked up from germline, CDR1 is SGDLS and CDR2 is YYNGEE. V gave up 4 bases and J gave up 3 bases; unmatched junction bases: 3. CDR3 length equals 16 residues. As DNA, the CDR3 is TGTGCCAGCAGCTCCGGACTAGCGGGGGGGACAGATACGCAGTATTTT. It translates to CASSSGLAGGTDTQYF.

This clonotype was observed a few times. The chain combines TRBV20-1 with TRBJ2-1, with D possibly being TRBD2 (5 bases). Trimming took 3 bases from V and 4 from J, leaving 13 bases between them. Germline V lookup: CDR1 DFQATT, CDR2 SNEGSKA (reference sequence). The CDR3 sequence is 14 residues long. The chain's CDR3 is CSASRGALYNEQFF. Written as DNA, the CDR3 is TGCAGTGCTAGCCGGGGTGCCCTATACAATGAGCAGTTCTTC.

This clonotype has ten or more counts. The V gene is TRBV5-5, the J gene TRBJ2-5; TRBD2 agrees at 8 bases. Germline-derived CDR1 and CDR2 are SGHKS and YYEKEE (reference sequence). V trimming: 1 base; J trimming: 5 bases; junction bases outside the gene matches: 4. The CDR3 is made up of 14 amino acids. The CDR3 reads CASSLSGGRETQYF. The CDR3 coding sequence is TGTGCCAGCAGCTTGAGCGGGGGTAGGGAGACCCAGTACTTC.

The chain joins TRBV28 to TRBJ2-3; 11 positions agree with TRBD1. Germline V gene lookup returns CDR1 MDHEN and CDR2 SYDVKM. The J segment lost 3 bases and the V segment lost 7 bases, leaving 3 bases of the junction unmatched. The CDR3 contains 14 residues. CDR3 DNA: TGTGCCAGCAACCGGGACAGGGGGACAGATACGCAGTATTTT. Protein: CASNRDRGTDTQYF.